Shown below are 32 T cell receptor beta chains from a single sample sequenced in a study of T cells in Graves' hyperthyroidism and ophthalmopathy (dated by TCRdb to between 2017 and 2020). The library was prepared using multiplex PCR. Data came from an Illumina HiSeq 2000. The TCR beta CDR3 regions were amplified from the RNA transcripts. For the first round of RT-PCR on the TCR CDR3, the HTBI primer set was used together with the Qiagen OneStep RT-PCR kit. TCRdb reworked the public reads: Q25 trimming with fastp, MiXCR clone assembly, productive beta chains retained. Each entry is one CDR3 protein sequence, shown with its most common DNA and genes. In all, the sample holds hundreds of thousands of distinct CDR3 sequences, and 12% to 15% of those were seen once. The ten biggest clones cover roughly 10% of the sample. Input material: blood. The origin of the receptors is a woman between 18 and 29 years old with Graves' hyperthyroidism.

V gene TRBV27 combines with J gene TRBJ2-7, with D uncertain. The CDR3 is made up of 15 amino acids. V was pared by 0 bases and J by 3 bases, with 12 bases between. Germline assignment: CDR1 MNHEY and CDR2 SMNVEV (reference sequence). CDR3 sequence: CASSLSMGSFYEQYF. The CDR3 DNA follows: TGTGCCAGCAGTTTATCGATGGGGTCCTTCTACGAGCAGTACTTC.

In this sample, this clonotype turned up a few times. The chain recombines TRBV12-3 or TRBV12-4 with TRBJ1-1; D perhaps matches TRBD1 (6 bases). The CDR3 length is 17 residues. Trimming removed 2 bases at V and 1 base at J, with 17 bases between. Here the CDR3 DNA reads TGTGCCAGCAGTTTATGGGGGGGGGGCGGATCGAACACTGAAGCTTTCTTT. Its protein product is CASSLWGGGGSNTEAFF.

This clonotype has a handful of counts. This chain joins TRBV20-1 and TRBJ2-7, with TRBD1 matching 10 bases. Germline-derived CDR1 and CDR2 are DFQATT and SNEGSKA (reference sequence). J was trimmed by 0 bases and V by 1 base; bases with no gene match: 9. CDR3 size: 17 residues. This chain's CDR3 is CSARGRDRGKSSYEQYF. The CDR3 DNA reads as TGCAGTGCTAGAGGGCGGGACAGGGGAAAAAGCTCCTACGAGCAGTACTTC.

This clonotype has ten or more counts. The V gene is TRBV5-1, the J gene TRBJ1-4, with unresolved D. The V end was cut by 3 bases, the J end by 0 bases, with 9 bases between. CDR1 and CDR2 from the germline V gene are SGHRS and YFSETQ. The length of the CDR3 is 15 residues. The CDR3 DNA is TGCGCCAGCAGCTCCCGGTTTGCAACTAATGAAAAACTGTTTTTT. Protein product: CASSSRFATNEKLFF.

The rearrangement links TRBV7-2 to TRBJ2-5; D is ambiguous. V lost 5 bases to trimming and J lost 2 bases, with 12 bases between them. The CDR3 extends over 14 amino acids. Looked up from germline, CDR1 is SGHTA and CDR2 is FQGNSA. The DNA for the CDR3 is TGTGCCAGCAGCACAGACCTGGGACAAGAGACCCAGTACTTC. Its translation: CASSTDLGQETQYF.

This clonotype was detected a few times. J is TRBJ2-1 and V is TRBV27, with 9 bases lining up with TRBD2. CDR1 and CDR2 from the germline V gene are MNHEY and SMNVEV (reference sequence). The junction had 6 bases not matched to a gene; V was cut back by 6 bases and J by 0 bases. The CDR3 length is 16 residues. The CDR3 loop reads CASSTFSGGSYNEQFF. The CDR3 region has the DNA TGTGCCAGCAGCACCTTTAGCGGGGGCTCCTACAATGAGCAGTTCTTC.

This clonotype came up many times. The V and J genes are TRBV30 and TRBJ2-2; D gene ambiguous. This CDR3 region has 14 residues. The germline CDR1 and CDR2 sequences are GTSNPN and SVGIG (reference sequence). Trimming removed 4 bases at V and 2 bases at J, with 11 bases between. CDR3 nucleotides: TGTGCCTGGAACCGGGCCGTTAACACCGGGGAGCTGTTTTTT. It codes for CAWNRAVNTGELFF. Combining the CDR3 with reference TRBV30 and TRBJ2-2 gives the whole variable domain SQTIHQWPATLVQPVGSPLSLECTVEGTSNPNLYWYRQAAGRGLQLLFYSVGIGQISSEVPQNLSASRPQDRQFILSSKKLLLSDSGFYLCAWNRAVNTGELFFGEGSRLTVL.

This clonotype was counted between two and nine times. This CDR3 reads CSVPRVAEADGYGYTF. In nucleotides, the CDR3 is TGCAGCGTTCCAAGAGTGGCGGAGGCTGATGGCTATGGCTACACCTTC. The J gene is TRBJ1-2, the V gene TRBV29-1; no reliable D call. V lost 5 bases to trimming and J lost 4 bases, with 23 bases between them. The CDR3 runs 16 residues. Germline-derived CDR1 and CDR2 are SQVTM and ANQGSEA.

This clonotype was observed a handful of times. The gene calls are TRBV6-2 or TRBV6-3 and TRBJ2-6; 7 nucleotides agree with TRBD1. The CDR3 is made up of 19 amino acids. The trim removed 4 bases at V and 0 bases at J, leaving 12 bases unmatched. In germline, CDR1 is MNHEY, CDR2 SVGEGT. The CDR3 DNA reads as TGTGCCAGCAGTTCTCCCCGGGACAGACGCCCCTCTGGGGCCAACGTCCTGACTTTC. Translated: CASSSPRDRRPSGANVLTF.

This clonotype was detected ten times or more. This chain joins TRBV6-1 and TRBJ2-2; D is perhaps TRBD2 (5 bases). The V end lost 7 bases, the J end lost 2 bases, and 17 bases lay between the germline ends. There are 16 residues in the CDR3. Germline assignment: CDR1 MNHNS and CDR2 SASEGT. The CDR3 nucleotides are TGTGCCAGCAAAAGAAACGGGCGGACTAACACCGGGGAGCTGTTTTTT. It translates to CASKRNGRTNTGELFF.

The chain employs TRBV18 and TRBJ1-5; 8 bases agree with TRBD1. V gave up 2 bases and J gave up 9 bases; unmatched junction bases: 12. Germline V gene data show CDR1 as KGHSH and CDR2 as LQKENI. The CDR3 consists of 16 residues. This chain's CDR3 is CASSPNFPAQGVPQHF. CDR3 bases: TGTGCCAGCTCACCAAATTTCCCGGCACAGGGGGTGCCCCAGCATTTT. The complete variable domain, with remaining parts taken from reference TRBV18 and TRBJ1-5, reads NAGVMQNPRHLVRRRGQEARLRCSPMKGHSHVYWYRQLPEEGLKFMVYLQKENIIDESGMPKERFSAEFPKEGPSILRIQQVVRGDSAAYFCASSPNFPAQGVPQHFGDGTRLSIL.

In its sample, this clonotype was seen many times. The CDR3 sequence: CASSFYPEAFF. The CDR3 coding sequence is TGTGCCAGCAGCTTCTATCCTGAAGCTTTCTTT. J is TRBJ1-1 and V is TRBV7-9, with D unclear. Germline V gene data show CDR1 as SEHNR and CDR2 as FQNEAQ (reference sequence). This CDR3 spans 11 amino acids. With 3 bases removed from V and 6 bases from J, the gap between germline ends came to 5 bases.

The chain is built from TRBV12-3 or TRBV12-4 and TRBJ1-3; D not certain. The CDR3 consists of 20 residues. The V end was cut by 7 bases, the J end by 3 bases, with 31 bases between. CDR3 nucleotide sequence: TGTGCCAGCACTCAAGGGCAGCCTACAATCACATCTTTTCATGGAAACACCATATATTTT. Translation: CASTQGQPTITSFHGNTIYF.

This clonotype was found once. The rearrangement links TRBV5-5 to TRBJ2-1; possible D gene TRBD2, 6 bases. This CDR3 is 21 amino acids long. Trimming took off 0 bases at V and 5 bases at J, with 30 bases between the two ends. The germline gives CDR1 SGHKS, CDR2 YYEKEE (reference sequence). The CDR3 DNA reads TGTGCCAGCAGCTTGGCTTGGTTAATACGGCGGACTATGAAGCGGGACAATGAGCAGTTCTTC. Translating it yields CASSLAWLIRRTMKRDNEQFF. Full variable domain (outside the CDR3, taken from reference TRBV5-5 and TRBJ2-1): DAGVTQSPTHLIKTRGQQVTLRCSPISGHKSVSWYQQVLGQGPQFIFQYYEKEERGRGNFPDRFSARQFPNYSSELNVNALLLGDSALYLCASSLAWLIRRTMKRDNEQFFGPGTRLTVL.

In this sample, this clonotype turned up many times. The J gene is TRBJ1-2, the V gene TRBV29-1, with TRBD1 matching 8 bases. Germline assignment: CDR1 SQVTM and CDR2 ANQGSEA. Unmatched junction bases numbered 7, after V lost 7 bases and J lost 6 bases. The CDR3 totals 12 residues. The CDR3 DNA is TGCAGCGCCGGACAGGGAGGCGATGGCTACACCTTC. The encoded protein is CSAGQGGDGYTF.

This clonotype has more than one count but fewer than ten. The V and J genes are TRBV5-5 and TRBJ2-5, with TRBD2 as a possible D gene (6 bases). The CDR3 length is 12 residues. CDR1 and CDR2 from the germline V gene are SGHKS and YYEKEE (reference sequence). V lost 4 bases and J lost 11, with 15 bases in between. This CDR3 is CASSTGTLFQYF. Here the CDR3 DNA reads TGTGCCAGCAGCACCGGGACTCTCTTTCAGTACTTC.

The chain carries TRBV9 and TRBJ2-1; TRBD2 matches 8 bases. Per germline, CDR1 SGDLS and CDR2 YYNGEE. Germline trimming cut 0 bases from V and 10 bases from J; bases unmatched to any gene: 12. The CDR3 is made up of 16 amino acids. In DNA form, the CDR3 reads TGTGCCAGCAGCGTAGTCGTAGCGGGAAGTTGGGGGGAGCAGTTCTTC. Residues: CASSVVVAGSWGEQFF.

The sample holds many counts of this clonotype. J is TRBJ2-3 and V is TRBV30; tentative D call: TRBD2 (6 bases). The CDR3 has 15 residues. Germline values: CDR1 GTSNPN, CDR2 SVGIG (reference sequence). The V gene lost 4 bases and the J gene lost 1 base, with 15 bases spanning the gap. The CDR3 region has the DNA TGTGCCTGGACCGGCTGGGGGGTGCGCACAGATACGCAGTATTTT. It translates to CAWTGWGVRTDTQYF.

This chain links TRBV30 with TRBJ1-1; 8 bases match TRBD1. Losses at the gene ends were 4 bases for V and 5 bases for J; bases not matched to a gene: 12. This CDR3 is 15 amino acids long. Germline V lookup: CDR1 GTSNPN, CDR2 SVGIG (reference sequence). The CDR3 loop reads CAWNFPGTGGTEAFF. In DNA, the CDR3 is TGTGCCTGGAATTTCCCCGGGACAGGAGGGACTGAAGCTTTCTTT.

The chain combines TRBV2 with TRBJ2-5, with unresolved D. The V end lost 0 bases, the J end lost 5 bases, and 10 bases lay between the germline ends. CDR3 length: 14 residues. Germline CDR1 SNHLY, CDR2 FYNNEI. Written as DNA, the CDR3 is TGTGCCAGCAGTGAAGCGGGCCTGTACGAGACCCAGTACTTC. Protein product: CASSEAGLYETQYF.

The chain combines TRBV6-1 with TRBJ2-2; 7 nucleotides line up with TRBD1. Germline CDR1 is MNHNS and CDR2 is SASEGT. V gave up 8 bases and J gave up 2 bases; unmatched junction bases: 5. This CDR3 spans 14 amino acids. The CDR3 DNA reads TGTGCCAGCGGACGGGACAGCAACACCGGGGAGCTGTTTTTT. This encodes CASGRDSNTGELFF.

This clonotype was counted only a few times. V gene TRBV13 combines with J gene TRBJ1-3; 10 nucleotides agree with TRBD1. Trimming removed 5 bases from V and 1 base from J; junction bases left unmatched: 8. The CDR3 has 17 amino acids. Germline V lookup: CDR1 PRHDT, CDR2 FYEKMQ (reference sequence). The DNA of the CDR3 is TGTGCCAGCAGCCACCGGGACAGGGGAGGTTCTGGAAACACCATATATTTT. Translated: CASSHRDRGGSGNTIYF. The full variable domain, in which reference TRBV13 and TRBJ1-3 provide the parts outside the CDR3, is AAGVIQSPRHLIKEKRETATLKCYPIPRHDTVYWYQQGPGQDPQFLISFYEKMQSDKGSIPDRFSAQQFSDYHSELNMSSLELGDSALYFCASSHRDRGGSGNTIYFGEGSWLTVV.

The table lists this clonotype with many counts. The gene calls are TRBV3-1 and TRBJ1-6, with 7 positions matching TRBD1. With V trimmed by 0 bases and J by 10 bases, 9 bases remained unmatched. The germline V gene encodes CDR1 LGHDT and CDR2 YNNKEL (reference sequence). This CDR3 is 16 amino acids long. The CDR3 DNA sequence: TGTGCCAGCAGCCAAGATATAGGAACAGGGGTCTCACCCCTCCACTTT. It yields the protein CASSQDIGTGVSPLHF. The full variable domain, its missing parts supplied by reference TRBV3-1 and TRBJ1-6, is DTAVSQTPKYLVTQMGNDKSIKCEQNLGHDTMYWYKQDSKKFLKIMFSYNNKELIINETVPNRFSPKSPDKAHLNLHINSLELGDSAVYFCASSQDIGTGVSPLHFGNGTRLTVT.

The sample holds a few counts of this clonotype. The V and J genes are TRBV28 and TRBJ1-6, with D perhaps matching TRBD1 (6 bases). The CDR3 extends over 16 amino acids. Germline lookup yields CDR1 MDHEN and CDR2 SYDVKM. Between the trimmed V and J ends, which lost 5 bases and 6 bases, there was a span of 17 bases. CDR3 nucleotides: TGTGCCAGCAGTAAAGCCAGGACAGTGGTTAATTCACCCCTCCACTTT. It is translated as CASSKARTVVNSPLHF.

This clonotype came up a few times. The chain joins TRBV24-1 to TRBJ2-5; weak D call: TRBD1 (6 bases). Per the germline V gene, CDR1 is KGHDR and CDR2 is SFDVKD. The CDR3 extends over 15 amino acids. V was trimmed by 3 bases and J by 1 base, leaving 11 bases between them. The CDR3 DNA is TGTGCCACCAGTGATCCGGGACAAGCCCAAGAGACCCAGTACTTC. Amino acids: CATSDPGQAQETQYF.

This clonotype was picked up a small number of times. The chain couples TRBV7-2 to TRBJ1-6; D not certain. CDR3 size: 14 residues. Germline V gives CDR1 SGHTA, CDR2 FQGNSA. Trimming pared 5 bases from V and 7 bases from J, leaving 12 bases between. CDR3 amino acids: CASSRTDYNSPLHF. The CDR3 DNA reads as TGTGCCAGCAGCCGGACGGACTACAATTCACCCCTCCACTTT.

This chain links TRBV9 with TRBJ2-1, with 9 bases aligning to TRBD1. Losses at the gene ends were 2 bases for V and 4 bases for J; bases not matched to a gene: 13. The CDR3 sequence is 18 residues long. Germline V gene sequence: CDR1 SGDLS, CDR2 YYNGEE. CDR3 in amino acids: CASSVDHTGGGVYNEQFF. In DNA, the CDR3 is TGTGCCAGCAGCGTGGACCATACAGGGGGCGGCGTATACAATGAGCAGTTCTTC.

This clonotype was counted at least ten times. This chain links TRBV7-2 with TRBJ2-1; 10 positions match TRBD2. The CDR3 runs 16 residues. Trimming at V came to 4 bases and at J to 8 bases, leaving 11 bases not matched to a gene. The germline V gene encodes CDR1 SGHTA and CDR2 FQGNSA. The CDR3 region has the DNA TGTGCCAGCAGCTCTGGTGGGCTAGCGGGAGTTTATGAGCAGTTCTTC. Its translation is CASSSGGLAGVYEQFF.

This chain links TRBV30 with TRBJ2-7; tentative D call: TRBD1 (7 bases). V lost 5 bases and J 5 bases, leaving 19 bases between the germline ends. CDR3 size: 14 residues. Germline CDR1 GTSNPN, CDR2 SVGIG (reference sequence). The CDR3 DNA sequence: TGTGCCTGGTCCCCCTTGGAGGGGGCGAACGAGCAGTACTTC. This encodes CAWSPLEGANEQYF. Looking up the rest from reference TRBV30 and TRBJ2-7 gives the full variable domain: SQTIHQWPATLVQPVGSPLSLECTVEGTSNPNLYWYRQAAGRGLQLLFYSVGIGQISSEVPQNLSASRPQDRQFILSSKKLLLSDSGFYLCAWSPLEGANEQYFGPGTRLTVT.

Comments on this clonotype: This is likely a read error, given that the CDR3 carries no conserved phenylalanine or tryptophan at its end. The chain employs TRBV6-2 or TRBV6-3 and TRBJ2-2, with D hard to call. Trimming pared 4 bases from V and 1 base from J, leaving 7 bases between. Germline CDR1 and CDR2: MNHEY and SVGEGT. The CDR3 has 14 amino acids. CDR3 residues: CASSLTMNTGELFS. Written as DNA, the CDR3 is TGTGCCAGCAGTTTGACCATGAACACCGGGGAGCTGTTTTCT.

This clonotype was recorded at least ten times. The genes are TRBV5-6 and TRBJ1-1; D unresolved. The CDR3 spans 14 residues. In germline, CDR1 is SGHDT, CDR2 YYEEEE. V dropped 1 base and J dropped 10 bases, with 17 bases sitting between them. The CDR3 loop is CASSLRSPPVGAFF. The CDR3, as DNA: TGTGCCAGCAGCTTGAGGAGCCCTCCGGTTGGAGCTTTCTTT.

The J gene is TRBJ1-4, the V gene TRBV29-1; D call uncertain. Germline V lookup: CDR1 SQVTM, CDR2 ANQGSEA. The V end was cut by 3 bases, the J end by 8 bases, with 16 bases between. This CDR3 is built from 14 residues. DNA of the CDR3: TGCAGCGTTGATATTGGGGTGTCGGAGGAAAAACTGTTTTTT. Amino acid sequence: CSVDIGVSEEKLFF.